The 18 T cell receptor beta chains below come from one sample, sequenced in a study of STAT3 mutations in large granular lymphocyte leukemia. Profiled with immunoSEQ multiplex PCR; TCRdb holds only in-frame clones, not every one. The repertoire holds some 3,900 clones, 82% seen once, with around nine tenths in the top ten. No cognate antigen is known for these TCRs. General study points: Every T-LGLL patient had at least one immunodominant TCRbeta clonotype.

The sequenced sample was peripheral blood mononuclear cells. These receptors were obtained from a boy younger than 18 with T-cell large granular lymphocyte leukemia. Some clones in this sample may be carry-over from other donors' samples.

This clone was found a few times. This rearrangement joins TRBV7-9 to TRBJ1-4; TRBD1 is a possible D gene (5 bases). This CDR3 contains 16 residues. CDR1 and CDR2 from the germline V gene are SEHNR and FQNEAQ (reference sequence). Trimming left V 2 bases short and J 4 bases short, with 14 bases between. The CDR3 here is CASSLSIGTINEKLFF. The DNA of the CDR3 is TGTGCCAGCAGCTTAAGTATCGGGACGATTAATGAAAAACTGTTTTTT.

The chain couples TRBV29-1 to TRBJ2-1; D is ambiguous. Per germline, CDR1 SQVTM and CDR2 ANQGSEA. V lost 3 bases and J 6 bases, leaving 12 bases between the germline ends. The CDR3 spans 13 residues. CDR3: CSVDAQSSNEQFF. The CDR3 nucleotides read TGCAGCGTTGACGCCCAAAGTAGCAATGAGCAGTTCTTC.

The chain recombines TRBV30 with TRBJ2-5, with 7 positions matching TRBD1. The ends lost 4 bases at V and 2 bases at J; junction bases unmatched: 7. The CDR3 totals 14 residues. Germline V gene sequence: CDR1 GTSNPN, CDR2 SVGIG (reference sequence). The CDR3 DNA follows: TGTGCCTGGACTAAAAACAGGGGACAAGAGACCCAGTACTTC. Translated: CAWTKNRGQETQYF.

This rearrangement joins TRBV7-9 to TRBJ2-5; the D gene is possibly TRBD1 (6 bases). The CDR3 has 13 residues. Trimming took 1 base from V and 9 from J, leaving 12 bases between them. Germline loops: CDR1 SEHNR, CDR2 FQNEAQ (reference sequence). The CDR3 region has the DNA TGTGCCAGCAGCTTAGGGACAGTGAAGGCCCAGTACTTC. This translates into CASSLGTVKAQYF.

The V gene is TRBV5-5, the J gene TRBJ2-5, with TRBD2 identical over 9 bases. V shed 0 bases and J 5 bases; nucleotides not matched to a gene: 8. In germline, CDR1 is SGHKS, CDR2 YYEKEE (reference sequence). CDR3 length: 16 residues. CDR3 nucleotides: TGTGCCAGCAGCTTGGAGTTTGCGGGGGGGCGGGAGACCCAGTACTTC. It yields the protein CASSLEFAGGRETQYF.

V is TRBV30 and J is TRBJ2-7; 8 bases match TRBD2. CDR1 and CDR2 (germline): GTSNPN, SVGIG (reference sequence). The CDR3 extends over 14 amino acids. With V trimmed by 2 bases and J by 2 bases, 5 bases remained unmatched. Written as DNA, the CDR3 is TGTGCCTGGAGTAAAACTAGCGGACCCTACGAGCAGTACTTC. It encodes CAWSKTSGPYEQYF.

The genes are TRBV4-3 and TRBJ2-7, with D perhaps TRBD2 (7 bases). This CDR3 spans 17 amino acids. V was pared by 3 bases and J by 4 bases, with 22 bases between. Germline CDR1 and CDR2: LGHNA and YSLEER. In DNA form, the CDR3 reads TGCGCCAGCAGCCAGGCCCTAGCTGGGGGGGCCCTATACGAGCAGTACTTC. As protein: CASSQALAGGALYEQYF.

V gene TRBV5-1 combines with J gene TRBJ1-6; TRBD1 matches at 7 bases. This CDR3 region has 16 residues. With 4 bases clipped from V and 6 bases from J, the junction kept 10 bases outside the gene matches. Per the germline V gene, CDR1 is SGHRS and CDR2 is YFSETQ. CDR3 coding DNA: TGCGCCAGCAGCCCGGGGGACAGTCTAGCTAATTCACCCCTCCACTTT. Translating it yields CASSPGDSLANSPLHF.

The chain employs TRBV15 and TRBJ2-5; TRBD1 matches 11 bases. V lost 0 bases to trimming and J lost 4 bases; unmatched junction nucleotides: 4. The CDR3 has 16 amino acids. From germline, CDR1 is LNHNV and CDR2 YYDKDF (reference sequence). This chain's CDR3 is CATSRDGGTGGETQYF. DNA of the CDR3: TGTGCCACCAGCAGAGATGGTGGGACAGGGGGAGAGACCCAGTACTTC.

The CDR3 DNA reads as TGCGCCAGTGGCTCCTTCTTCCGACCGGGACATATAAACACAGATACGCAGTATTTT. Protein product: CASGSFFRPGHINTDTQYF. The chain carries TRBV5-1 and TRBJ2-3, with a tentative D call TRBD1 (6 bases). The V end lost 8 bases, the J end lost 2 bases, and 30 bases lay between the germline ends. Per the germline V gene, CDR1 is SGHRS and CDR2 is YFSETQ. The CDR3 is made up of 19 amino acids. Complete variable domain (other parts from reference TRBV5-1 and TRBJ2-3): KAGVTQTPRYLIKTRGQQVTLSCSPISGHRSVSWYQQTPGQGLQFLFEYFSETQRNKGNFPGRFSGRQFSNSRSEMNVSTLELGDSALYLCASGSFFRPGHINTDTQYFGPGTRLTVL.

V usage is TRBV5-1 and J usage is TRBJ2-7; D remains unclear. The CDR3 covers 13 residues. Trimming took off 0 bases at V and 4 bases at J, with 8 bases between the two ends. Germline V lookup: CDR1 SGHRS, CDR2 YFSETQ. For the CDR3, the DNA is TGCGCCAGCAGCTTGGTAGCCGGATACGAGCAGTACTTC. This sequence encodes CASSLVAGYEQYF.

This clone has a handful of counts. J is TRBJ1-2 and V is TRBV6-1, with D possibly being TRBD1 (5 bases). The V gene's germline CDR1 is MNHNS and CDR2 SASEGT. The CDR3 spans 15 residues. V was clipped by 1 base and J by 4 bases, with 13 bases between them. The DNA of the CDR3 is TGTGCCAGCAGTGAAGTAGCAGGGTCCTCCTATGGCTACACCTTC. It is translated as CASSEVAGSSYGYTF.

The rearrangement links TRBV2 to TRBJ1-5, with no clear D. V was shortened by 3 bases and J by 6 bases, with 6 bases between the two germline ends. The CDR3 sequence is 12 residues long. Germline V gene sequence: CDR1 SNHLY, CDR2 FYNNEI. CDR3 loop: CASSDGGQPQHF. The CDR3 nucleotides are TGTGCCAGCAGTGACGGTGGTCAGCCCCAGCATTTT.

The rearrangement links TRBV7-2 to TRBJ1-2; D perhaps matches TRBD1 (6 bases). Germline assignment: CDR1 SGHTA and CDR2 FQGNSA. With 3 bases removed from V and 0 bases from J, the gap between germline ends came to 14 bases. There are 16 residues in the CDR3. CDR3 coding DNA: TGTGCCAGCAGCTTGAATTCCGGGACAACTAACTATGGCTACACCTTC. It is translated as CASSLNSGTTNYGYTF. Together with reference TRBV7-2 and TRBJ1-2, the CDR3 gives the full variable domain: GAGVSQSPSNKVTEKGKDVELRCDPISGHTALYWYRQSLGQGLEFLIYFQGNSAPDKSGLPSDRFSAERTGGSVSTLTIQRTQQEDSAVYLCASSLNSGTTNYGYTFGSGTRLTVV.

This sequence joins TRBV5-1 and TRBJ1-2; 9 bases match TRBD1. The junction had 9 bases not matched to a gene; V was cut back by 4 bases and J by 8 bases. Germline lookup yields CDR1 SGHRS and CDR2 YFSETQ. The CDR3 is 14 amino acids. CDR3 in amino acids: CASSEGTGSGGYTF. DNA of the CDR3: TGCGCCAGCAGCGAGGGGACAGGGTCGGGCGGCTACACCTTC.

The V gene is TRBV13, the J gene TRBJ2-5; 9 nucleotides agree with TRBD2. Germline CDR1 and CDR2: PRHDT and FYEKMQ (reference sequence). Unmatched junction bases numbered 7, after V lost 4 bases and J lost 1 base. This CDR3 has 16 amino acids. CDR3 loop: CASSSRTSDPQETQYF. Written as DNA, the CDR3 is TGTGCCAGCAGCTCTCGGACTAGCGATCCCCAAGAGACCCAGTACTTC.

V usage is TRBV30 and J usage is TRBJ1-3; D might be TRBD1 (6 bases). Germline values: CDR1 GTSNPN, CDR2 SVGIG (reference sequence). V lost 3 bases to trimming and J lost 3 bases, with 12 bases between them. The CDR3 runs 14 residues. The CDR3 loop is CAWRSTGNGNTIYF. The CDR3 nucleotides are TGTGCCTGGAGATCCACAGGGAATGGAAACACCATATATTTT.

The chain couples TRBV6-1 to TRBJ2-6, with D unresolved. Trimming shortened V by 5 bases and J by 1 base, and 9 bases separated the two germline ends. Germline V lookup: CDR1 MNHNS, CDR2 SASEGT. This CDR3 spans 15 amino acids. The CDR3 bases are TGTGCCAGCAGTTCGGACGGTTCTGGGGCCAACGTCCTGACTTTC. This encodes CASSSDGSGANVLTF.